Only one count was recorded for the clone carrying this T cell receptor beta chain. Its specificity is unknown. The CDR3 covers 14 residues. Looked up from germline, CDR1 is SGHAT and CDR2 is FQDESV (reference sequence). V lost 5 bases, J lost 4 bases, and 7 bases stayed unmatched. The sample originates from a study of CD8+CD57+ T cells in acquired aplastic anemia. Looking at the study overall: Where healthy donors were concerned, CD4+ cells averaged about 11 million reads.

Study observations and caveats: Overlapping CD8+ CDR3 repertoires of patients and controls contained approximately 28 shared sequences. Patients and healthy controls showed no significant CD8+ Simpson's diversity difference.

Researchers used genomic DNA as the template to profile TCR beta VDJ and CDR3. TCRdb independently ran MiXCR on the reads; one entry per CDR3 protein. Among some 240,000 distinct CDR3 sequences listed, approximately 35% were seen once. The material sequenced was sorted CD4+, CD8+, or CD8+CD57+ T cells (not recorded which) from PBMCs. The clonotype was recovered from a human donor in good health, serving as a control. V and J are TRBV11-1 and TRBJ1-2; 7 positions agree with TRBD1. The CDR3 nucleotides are TGTGCCAGCAGCGGGAACCGGGACAGCTATGGCTACACCTTC. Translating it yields CASSGNRDSYGYTF.